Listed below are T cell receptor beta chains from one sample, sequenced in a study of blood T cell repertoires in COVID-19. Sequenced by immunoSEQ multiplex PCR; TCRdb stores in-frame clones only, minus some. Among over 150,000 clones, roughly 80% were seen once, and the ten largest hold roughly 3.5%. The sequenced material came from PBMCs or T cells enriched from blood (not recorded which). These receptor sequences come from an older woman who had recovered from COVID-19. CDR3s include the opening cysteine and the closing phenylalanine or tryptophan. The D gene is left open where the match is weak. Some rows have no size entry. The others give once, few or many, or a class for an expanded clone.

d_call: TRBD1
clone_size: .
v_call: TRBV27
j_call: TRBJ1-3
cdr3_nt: TGTGCCAGCAGTTCCTTTGGGACAGGGGGGGACACCATATATTTT
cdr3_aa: CASSSFGTGGDTIYF

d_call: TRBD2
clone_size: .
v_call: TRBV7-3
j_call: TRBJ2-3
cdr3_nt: TGTGCCAGCAGCCAAGGACTAGCGGGGGCGGATACGCAGTATTTT
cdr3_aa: CASSQGLAGADTQYF

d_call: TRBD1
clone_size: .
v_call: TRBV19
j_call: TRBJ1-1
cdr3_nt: TGTGCCAGTAGTAACCGGGACAGCCACAACACTGAAGCTTTCTTT
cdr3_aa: CASSNRDSHNTEAFF

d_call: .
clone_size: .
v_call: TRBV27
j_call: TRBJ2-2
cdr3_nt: TGTGCCAGCAGTTTATCCGCGAACACCGGGGAGCTGTTTTTT
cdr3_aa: CASSLSANTGELFF

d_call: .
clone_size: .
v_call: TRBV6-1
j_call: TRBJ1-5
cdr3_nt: TGTGCCAGCAGTGAACTCTCTGGGACTTCCCAAGGGGCCCAGCATTTT
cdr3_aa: CASSELSGTSQGAQHF

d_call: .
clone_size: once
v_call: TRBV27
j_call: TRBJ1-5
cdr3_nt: TGTGCCAGCAGTTTGGGGCGAGGAAGCAATCAGCCCCAGCATTTT
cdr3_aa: CASSLGRGSNQPQHF

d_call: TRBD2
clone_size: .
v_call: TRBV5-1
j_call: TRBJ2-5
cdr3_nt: TGCGCCAGCAGCACCCAGACTAGCGGGGGCAGGGAGACCCAGTACTTC
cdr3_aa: CASSTQTSGGRETQYF

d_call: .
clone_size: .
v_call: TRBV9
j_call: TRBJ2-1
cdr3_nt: TGTGCCAGCAGCGTAGGTTTGTCAGAGGGCTCTTTTGAGCAGTTCTTC
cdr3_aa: CASSVGLSEGSFEQFF

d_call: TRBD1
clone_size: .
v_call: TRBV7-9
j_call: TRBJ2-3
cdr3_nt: TGTGCCTGCAGGGGGACAGGGCCCACAGATACGCAGTATTTT
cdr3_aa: CACRGTGPTDTQYF

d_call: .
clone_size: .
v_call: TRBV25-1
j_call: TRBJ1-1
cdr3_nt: TGTGCCAGCAGTGAATCATCGGGGGGCTACACTGAAGCTTTCTTT
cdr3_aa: CASSESSGGYTEAFF

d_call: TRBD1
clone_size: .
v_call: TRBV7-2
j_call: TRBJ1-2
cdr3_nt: TGTGCCAGCAGCACACGGACAGGGGGTGGTGGCTACACCTTC
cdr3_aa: CASSTRTGGGGYTF

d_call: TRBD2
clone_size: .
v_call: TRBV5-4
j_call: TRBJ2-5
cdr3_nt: TGTGCCAGCAGCTTGGGGGCGGGACTAGCGGTCCAAGAGACCCAGTACTTC
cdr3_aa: CASSLGAGLAVQETQYF

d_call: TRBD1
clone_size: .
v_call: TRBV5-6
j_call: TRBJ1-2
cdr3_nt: TGTGCCAGCAGCTTGACAGGGGGCACCTATGGCTACACCTTC
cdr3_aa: CASSLTGGTYGYTF

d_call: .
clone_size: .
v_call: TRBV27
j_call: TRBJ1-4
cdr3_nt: TGTGCCAGCAGTCCTCCCGGTCAGGGTATCATGGAAAAACTGTTTTTT
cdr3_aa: CASSPPGQGIMEKLFF

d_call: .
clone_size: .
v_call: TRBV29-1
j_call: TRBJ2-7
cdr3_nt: TGCAGCGTGGGGGGACAGTCCTACGAGCAGTACTTC
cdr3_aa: CSVGGQSYEQYF

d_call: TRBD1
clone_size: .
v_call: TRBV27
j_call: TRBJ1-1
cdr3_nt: TGTGCCAGCAGTTTCCACAGGGGGGGGACTGAAGCTTTCTTT
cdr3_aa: CASSFHRGGTEAFF

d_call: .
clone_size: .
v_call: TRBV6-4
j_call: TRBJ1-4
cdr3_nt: TGTGCCAGCTATCATCCGGGGGAATTCGAAAAACTGTTTTTT
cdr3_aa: CASYHPGEFEKLFF

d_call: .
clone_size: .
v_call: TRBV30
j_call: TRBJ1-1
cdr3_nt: TGTGCCTGGAGCGGACTCTATAGGACTGAAGCTTTCTTT
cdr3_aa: CAWSGLYRTEAFF

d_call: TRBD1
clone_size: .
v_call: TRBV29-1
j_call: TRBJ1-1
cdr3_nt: TGCAGCGTGGAGACCCGGGACAGGGGTTTTGGGGAAGCTTTCTTT
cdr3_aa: CSVETRDRGFGEAFF

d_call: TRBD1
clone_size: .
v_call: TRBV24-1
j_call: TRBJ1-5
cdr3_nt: TGTGCCACCAGTGGGCAGGGGGATCAGCCCCAGCATTTT
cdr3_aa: CATSGQGDQPQHF

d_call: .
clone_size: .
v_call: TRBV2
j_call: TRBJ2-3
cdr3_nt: TGTGCCAGCAGTTTGGCGGGTTGGGCCACAGATACGCAGTATTTT
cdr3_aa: CASSLAGWATDTQYF

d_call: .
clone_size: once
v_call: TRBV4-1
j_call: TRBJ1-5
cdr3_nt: TGCGCCAGCAGCCAAGGTCCCGGTCAGCCCCAGCATTTT
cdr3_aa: CASSQGPGQPQHF

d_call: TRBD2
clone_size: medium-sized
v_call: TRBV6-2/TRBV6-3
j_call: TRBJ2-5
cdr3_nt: TGTGCCAGCAGTTACGGGGGGGAGCAAGAGACCCAGTACTTC
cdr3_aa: CASSYGGEQETQYF

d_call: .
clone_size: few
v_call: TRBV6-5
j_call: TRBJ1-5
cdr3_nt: TGTGCCAGCAGCCCGTTCAATCAGCCCCAGCATTTT
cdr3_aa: CASSPFNQPQHF

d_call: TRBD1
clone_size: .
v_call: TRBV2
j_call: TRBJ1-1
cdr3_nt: TGTGCCAGCGACAGGGGTGGAGGGCAGGGAACTGAAGCTTTCTTT
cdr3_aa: CASDRGGGQGTEAFF

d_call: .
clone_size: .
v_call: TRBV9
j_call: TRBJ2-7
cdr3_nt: TGTGCCAGCAGCGTAGGGGCCGGGGGAGACGAGCAGTACTTC
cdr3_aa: CASSVGAGGDEQYF

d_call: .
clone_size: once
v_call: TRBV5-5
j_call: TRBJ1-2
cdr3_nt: TGTGCCAGCAGCTCAATAGGAACAGGAGGGAGGCGCTACACCTTC
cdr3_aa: CASSSIGTGGRRYTF

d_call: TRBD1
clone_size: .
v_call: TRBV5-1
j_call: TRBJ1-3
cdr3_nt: TGCGCCAGCAGCTGGGCCCGACAGGGGAGCGGAAACACCATATATTTT
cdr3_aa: CASSWARQGSGNTIYF

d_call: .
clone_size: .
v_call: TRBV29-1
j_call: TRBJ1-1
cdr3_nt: TGCAGCGTCGGACAGCAGACTGAAGCTTTCTTT
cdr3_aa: CSVGQQTEAFF

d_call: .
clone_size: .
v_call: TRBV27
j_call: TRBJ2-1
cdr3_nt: TGTGCCAGCAGTACCCTTGGACAGCAGCCCTACAATGAGCAGTTCTTC
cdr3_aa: CASSTLGQQPYNEQFF

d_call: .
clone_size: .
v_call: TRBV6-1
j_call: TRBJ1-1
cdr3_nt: TGTGCCAGCAGCCCGACGGGAACTGAAGCTTTCTTT
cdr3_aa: CASSPTGTEAFF

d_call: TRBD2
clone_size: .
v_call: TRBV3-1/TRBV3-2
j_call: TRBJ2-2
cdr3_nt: TGTGCCAGCAGCCAAGAAATGGCGGGGGGTGACACCGGGGAGCTGTTTTTT
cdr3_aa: CASSQEMAGGDTGELFF